This T cell receptor (beta chain) was sequenced during a study of post-analysis software for immune sequencing data. Regarding the study as a whole: Among roughly five TRBV segments more frequent in patients than controls were TRBV5-6, TRBV5-1 and TRBV20-1.

Unique molecular identifiers were present in the TCR beta cDNA libraries. The source material, roughly 0.9 to 11 million T cells, gave rise to about 460,000 cDNA molecules. TCRdb re-analysed the PCR reads in MiXCR, keeping a single row per CDR3 protein. The sample shows roughly 600,000 distinct CDR3 sequences, around 47% of them seen only once. Turning to this clonotype: Its antigen is not identified.

V shed 5 bases and J 3 bases; nucleotides not matched to a gene: 6. CDR1 is SGHRS and CDR2 is YFSETQ in the germline V gene. The CDR3 covers 14 residues. V usage is TRBV5-1 and J usage is TRBJ1-1; the match to TRBD1 covers 8 bases. The sequenced sample was blood. The origin of this receptor is a girl under 18 with multiple sclerosis. The CDR3 DNA reads TGCGCCAGCAGGTCCCTGACAGGGGACACTGAAGCTTTCTTT. Its translation: CASRSLTGDTEAFF.